These 16 T cell receptor beta chains share one sample of origin, sequenced in a study of T cell repertoires in cytomegalovirus infection. No antigen is known for these receptors. MiXCR was run by TCRdb on the reads, yielding one entry per CDR3 protein. The table shows 450,000 to 650,000 distinct CDR3 sequences, with around 40% occurring only once. The sequencing used cultured PBMCs, collected from culture after CMV antigen stimulation. These receptors came from a human donor in good health (CMV status not recorded). Some clones in this sample may be carry-over from other donors' samples.

This clonotype has a handful of counts. V gene TRBV7-9 combines with J gene TRBJ1-5, with D possibly TRBD1 on 5 matching bases. The CDR3 is 14 residues long. The V end was cut by 5 bases, the J end by 2 bases, with 10 bases between. Germline V CDR1 and CDR2: SEHNR, FQNEAQ (reference sequence). The CDR3 nucleotides are TGTGCCAGCAGCGGGGGGGGGGGCAATCAGCCCCAGCATTTT. This encodes CASSGGGGNQPQHF.

V and J are TRBV7-9 and TRBJ2-3, with 8 bases matching TRBD1. V lost 5 bases to trimming and J lost 3 bases; unmatched junction nucleotides: 4. This CDR3 is built from 14 residues. Germline loops: CDR1 SEHNR, CDR2 FQNEAQ (reference sequence). This CDR3 is CASSTRGLTDTQYF. CDR3 in DNA: TGTGCCAGCAGCACCAGGGGGCTGACAGATACGCAGTATTTT.

The J gene is TRBJ2-5, the V gene TRBV7-8, with D unresolved. CDR1 is SGHVS, CDR2 FQNEAQ, per germline. The germline V and J ends were trimmed by 4 bases and 4 bases, with 7 bases remaining between them. This CDR3 is 12 amino acids long. As DNA, the CDR3 is TGTGCCAGCAGCTCCCTCTCAGAGACCCAGTACTTC. It specifies CASSSLSETQYF.

This chain connects TRBV6-1 to TRBJ1-4; D remains unclear. Trimming left V 0 bases short and J 13 bases short, with 15 bases between. CDR3 length: 14 residues. CDR1 is MNHNS, CDR2 SASEGT, per germline. CDR3: CASSEAGPLSGLFF. CDR3 DNA sequence: TGTGCCAGCAGTGAAGCCGGGCCCCTTAGCGGACTGTTTTTT.

The chain has TRBV19 and TRBJ2-5; perhaps TRBD2 as D (6 bases). Per germline, CDR1 LNHDA and CDR2 SQIVND (reference sequence). Trimming took 5 bases from V and 1 from J, leaving 14 bases between them. The CDR3 runs to 15 residues. The CDR3 sequence is CASSPGGLSQETQYF. DNA for the CDR3: TGTGCCAGTAGTCCCGGGGGACTGAGCCAAGAGACCCAGTACTTC.

This clonotype was detected only once. V and J are TRBV7-2 and TRBJ2-7; tentative D call: TRBD1 (6 bases). V was cut by 1 base and J by 0 bases, with 7 bases left in between. The germline V gene has CDR1 SGHTA and CDR2 FQGNSA. The CDR3 length is 14 residues. The CDR3 is CASSLEDSSYEQYF. The CDR3, as DNA: TGTGCCAGCAGCTTAGAGGACAGCTCCTACGAGCAGTACTTC.

This chain joins TRBV2 and TRBJ1-3; unclear D gene. The ends were cut back, 8 bases at V and 0 bases at J, with 8 bases in the middle. The CDR3 runs to 13 residues. Germline V gene lookup returns CDR1 SNHLY and CDR2 FYNNEI. The CDR3 protein is CASRAHSGNTIYF. Written as DNA, the CDR3 is TGTGCCAGCCGGGCACACTCTGGAAACACCATATATTTT.

The V call is TRBV15, the J call TRBJ2-3; D unclear. This CDR3 has 16 residues. Germline values: CDR1 LNHNV, CDR2 YYDKDF (reference sequence). The V end lost 0 bases, the J end lost 7 bases, and 17 bases lay between the germline ends. The DNA for the CDR3 is TGTGCCACCAGCAGAGATCTGTCGATCTCCCCTTATACGCAGTATTTT. This sequence encodes CATSRDLSISPYTQYF.

The chain couples TRBV7-2 to TRBJ2-4; a weak D match, TRBD2 (5 bases). The CDR3 is 14 amino acids. Between the trimmed V and J ends, which lost 3 bases and 8 bases, there was a span of 14 bases. Looked up from germline, CDR1 is SGHTA and CDR2 is FQGNSA. The CDR3 reads CASSFGEIVDIQYF. CDR3 coding DNA: TGTGCCAGCAGCTTCGGGGAAATTGTAGACATTCAGTACTTC.

This clonotype occurred a few times. The rearrangement uses TRBV7-6 and TRBJ2-7; D possibly corresponds to TRBD1 (7 bases). Germline lookup yields CDR1 SGHVS and CDR2 FNYEAQ. The CDR3 has 15 amino acids. Trimming stripped 5 bases from V and 5 bases from J, with 19 bases between. The CDR3 spells CASSAGAGQIHEQYF. The CDR3 DNA follows: TGTGCCAGCAGCGCCGGGGCGGGACAGATCCACGAGCAGTACTTC.

This clonotype was seen a handful of times. The rearrangement links TRBV12-3 or TRBV12-4 to TRBJ1-1; D unclear. The CDR3 is 11 residues long. Trimming removed 4 bases from V and 3 bases from J, with 3 bases in between. CDR3 DNA sequence: TGTGCCAGCAGTTCGGACACTGAAGCTTTCTTT. It specifies CASSSDTEAFF.

The sample holds a few counts of this clonotype. This rearrangement joins TRBV7-8 to TRBJ2-7, with D perhaps TRBD1 (5 bases). The germline gives CDR1 SGHVS, CDR2 FQNEAQ. The CDR3 is made up of 11 amino acids. The V and J ends lost 5 bases and 9 bases respectively, with 11 bases between them. The CDR3 region is CASSPDRRQYF. The CDR3 DNA reads TGTGCCAGCAGCCCCGACAGAAGGCAGTACTTC.

This clonotype was seen at least ten times. CDR3 in amino acids: CASSRTGPSETQYF. The CDR3 DNA sequence: TGTGCCAGCAGCCGAACCGGACCGTCGGAGACCCAGTACTTC. V and J are TRBV7-2 and TRBJ2-5; D remains ambiguous. The CDR3 is 14 residues long. Trimming left V 5 bases short and J 5 bases short, with 15 bases between. Germline CDR1 SGHTA, CDR2 FQGNSA.

CDR3 loop: CSVDQGPFTDTQYF. Here the CDR3 DNA reads TGCAGCGTTGACCAGGGACCTTTCACAGATACGCAGTATTTT. The chain uses TRBV29-1 and TRBJ2-3; either TRBD1 or TRBD2 may fit D (5 bases each). This CDR3 region has 14 residues. Germline assignment: CDR1 SQVTM and CDR2 ANQGSEA. V lost 3 bases and J 2 bases, leaving 12 bases between the germline ends.

The rearrangement links TRBV27 to TRBJ2-2; 7 nucleotides match TRBD1. The CDR3 runs to 15 residues. CDR1 MNHEY and CDR2 SMNVEV come from the germline V gene (reference sequence). V lost 4 bases and J lost 5; bases outside the gene matches: 7. CDR3 sequence (DNA): TGTGCCAGCAGTTCTTGGACAGGAGGAACCGGGGAGCTGTTTTTT. Protein: CASSSWTGGTGELFF.

The J gene is TRBJ2-7, the V gene TRBV10-3; 7 nucleotides agree with TRBD2. CDR3 length equals 14 residues. With 3 bases clipped from V and 5 bases from J, the junction kept 7 bases outside the gene matches. The germline gives CDR1 ENHRY, CDR2 SYGVKD. In DNA, the CDR3 is TGTGCCATCAGTGAACAAGGCGGGAGAGACGAGCAGTACTTC. Translating gives CAISEQGGRDEQYF.